The 32 T cell receptor beta chains below were found in one sample sequenced in a study of blood T cell repertoires in COVID-19 (dated by TCRdb to 2020 to 2022). The library was made by the immunoSEQ multiplex PCR assay. As stored in TCRdb, this immuneACCESS dataset retains in-frame rearrangements with V and J assigned. A fraction of the clones does not appear; measured against another copy, unresolved V genes explain less than half of the discrepancy, and the remainder lacks a known reason. Within this sample are fewer than 180,000 clones, with 80% to 90% of them counted one time only. The top ten hold 3% to 4% of the sample. Sequences were obtained from peripheral blood. The origin of the receptors is a man aged 70-80 years with acute or convalescent COVID-19.

The chain carries TRBV19 and TRBJ1-4; 8 nucleotides line up with TRBD1. There are 12 residues in the CDR3. Germline V CDR1 and CDR2: LNHDA, SQIVND (reference sequence). Trimming removed 7 bases from V and 7 bases from J; junction bases left unmatched: 2. The CDR3 is CASNRGSEKLFF. Written as DNA, the CDR3 is TGTGCCAGTAACAGGGGGAGTGAAAAACTGTTTTTT.

The CDR3 DNA sequence: TGTGCCAGCAGCCGTTTTTGGACTAGCGGAAACTACGAGCAGTACTTC. Its protein product is CASSRFWTSGNYEQYF. This chain connects TRBV27 to TRBJ2-7, with TRBD2 matching 10 bases. The CDR3 is 16 residues long. The trim removed 6 bases at V and 3 bases at J, leaving 11 bases unmatched. Germline V gene lookup returns CDR1 MNHEY and CDR2 SMNVEV (reference sequence).

The CDR3 sequence is CAWSVQRVNEQYF. CDR3 coding DNA: TGTGCCTGGAGTGTCCAGCGGGTGAACGAGCAGTACTTC. The rearrangement links TRBV30 to TRBJ2-7, with D possibly being TRBD2 (6 bases). Germline lookup yields CDR1 GTSNPN and CDR2 SVGIG (reference sequence). Trimming removed 0 bases from V and 5 bases from J, with 11 bases in between. CDR3 length: 13 residues.

The chain couples TRBV7-3 to TRBJ2-1, with D unclear. The length of the CDR3 is 14 residues. V was clipped by 5 bases and J by 5 bases, with 13 bases between them. CDR1 and CDR2 (germline): SGHTA, FQGTGA. Here the CDR3 reads CASSPGPTDNEQFF. In nucleotides, the CDR3 is TGTGCCAGCAGCCCTGGGCCCACGGACAATGAGCAGTTCTTC.

This sequence joins TRBV7-6 and TRBJ2-2; D perhaps matches TRBD1 (5 bases). V was cut by 1 base and J by 6 bases, with 12 bases left in between. This CDR3 has 15 amino acids. Looked up from germline, CDR1 is SGHVS and CDR2 is FNYEAQ. The CDR3 DNA reads as TGTGCCAGCAGCTTAGGCCAGGGTTTAGCCGGGGAGCTGTTTTTT. It encodes CASSLGQGLAGELFF.

There are a few counts of this clone. The chain couples TRBV5-6 to TRBJ1-6; tentatively, D is TRBD1 (6 bases). Germline V gene data show CDR1 as SGHDT and CDR2 as YYEEEE. The CDR3 is 15 residues long. Between the trimmed V and J ends, which lost 1 base and 8 bases, there was a span of 13 bases. CDR3 sequence: CASSLYRVTDSPLHF. CDR3 DNA: TGTGCCAGCAGCTTGTACAGGGTAACGGATTCACCCCTCCACTTT.

V and J are TRBV4-2 and TRBJ2-1; D is possibly TRBD2 (5 bases). Germline CDR1 is LGHNA and CDR2 is YNFKEQ. This CDR3 is 16 amino acids long. Trimming cost V 2 bases and J 2 bases, with 13 bases left between them. CDR3 coding DNA: TGTGCCAGCAGCCAAAACGGTGAGGGCGCCTACAATGAGCAGTTCTTC. Residues: CASSQNGEGAYNEQFF.

V is TRBV4-2 and J is TRBJ2-1; 8 bases match TRBD2. With 0 bases clipped from V and 8 bases from J, the junction kept 6 bases outside the gene matches. The CDR3 covers 15 residues. Germline CDR1 and CDR2: LGHNA and YNFKEQ. The CDR3 bases are TGTGCCAGCAGCCAAGACTCGGGGGGGGCGGATGAGCAGTTCTTC. It codes for CASSQDSGGADEQFF.

This clone is a singleton in its sample. The chain couples TRBV19 to TRBJ2-3; maybe TRBD2 (6 bases). Germline-derived CDR1 and CDR2 are LNHDA and SQIVND (reference sequence). The germline V and J ends were trimmed by 9 bases and 6 bases, with 22 bases remaining between them. The CDR3 consists of 15 residues. This CDR3 reads CASKHSGVRGDTQYF. For the CDR3, the DNA is TGTGCCAGCAAGCATTCGGGAGTTAGGGGCGATACGCAGTATTTT.

The CDR3 DNA follows: TGTGCCAGCAGCTTGATGGGGCAGGTAGGCGAGCAGTACTTC. This sequence encodes CASSLMGQVGEQYF. This chain connects TRBV11-1 to TRBJ2-7; D possibly corresponds to TRBD1 (5 bases). Germline V CDR1 and CDR2: SGHAT, FQDESV (reference sequence). The CDR3 contains 14 residues. The ends were cut back, 3 bases at V and 6 bases at J, with 15 bases in the middle. Together with reference TRBV11-1 and TRBJ2-7, the CDR3 gives the full variable domain: EAEVAQSPRYKITEKSQAVAFWCDPISGHATLYWYRQILGQGPELLVQFQDESVVDDSQLPKDRFSAERLKGVDSTLKIQPAELGDSAMYLCASSLMGQVGEQYFGPGTRLTVT.

V gene TRBV11-2 combines with J gene TRBJ1-2; the D gene is possibly TRBD1 (6 bases). Germline V gives CDR1 SGHAT, CDR2 FQNNGV. The CDR3 covers 14 residues. Deletions cut 0 bases from V and 9 bases from J, with 14 bases between. CDR3 in DNA: TGTGCCAGCAGCTTAGATGCGGGGGGCGGGAGCTACACCTTC. Translation gives CASSLDAGGGSYTF.

The chain joins TRBV6-5 to TRBJ1-5, with TRBD1 as a possible D gene (5 bases). Germline-derived CDR1 and CDR2 are MNHEY and SVGAGI. V dropped 5 bases and J dropped 4 bases, with 12 bases sitting between them. CDR3 length: 14 residues. The CDR3 DNA follows: TGTGCCAGCAGTCCCTCGGGGGGAAATCAGCCCCAGCATTTT. Translating it yields CASSPSGGNQPQHF.

The genes are TRBV15 and TRBJ2-1, with D possibly matching TRBD1 (5 bases). CDR1 LNHNV and CDR2 YYDKDF come from the germline V gene (reference sequence). The CDR3 consists of 12 residues. The V end lost 3 bases, the J end lost 5 bases, and 5 bases lay between the germline ends. The CDR3 loop is CATSRDNNEQFF. The DNA for the CDR3 is TGTGCCACCAGCAGGGACAACAATGAGCAGTTCTTC. The full variable domain, its missing parts supplied by reference TRBV15 and TRBJ2-1, is DAMVIQNPRYQVTQFGKPVTLSCSQTLNHNVMYWYQQKSSQAPKLLFHYYDKDFNNEADTPDNFQSRRPNTSFCFLDIRSPGLGDTAMYLCATSRDNNEQFFGPGTRLTVL.

The gene calls are TRBV7-2 and TRBJ2-1; D is possibly TRBD1 (7 bases). CDR1 is SGHTA, CDR2 FQGNSA, per germline. V gave up 5 bases and J gave up 5 bases, with 16 bases separating them. This CDR3 spans 15 amino acids. Here the CDR3 DNA reads TGTGCCAGCAGCGAGGAGGGGGCTCAACACAATGAGCAGTTCTTC. Its protein is CASSEEGAQHNEQFF.

This chain links TRBV4-3 with TRBJ1-4; tentatively, D is TRBD1 (5 bases). In germline, CDR1 is LGHNA, CDR2 YSLEER. The CDR3 is 15 residues long. V lost 0 bases, J lost 5 bases, and 10 bases lay in between. The CDR3, as DNA: TGCGCCAGCAGCCAAGATTCAGGGTTCAATGAAAAACTGTTTTTT. It specifies CASSQDSGFNEKLFF.

The chain joins TRBV3-1 (or the pseudogene TRBV3-2) to TRBJ2-7, with D possibly matching TRBD2 (6 bases). The CDR3 extends over 14 amino acids. The germline gives CDR1 LGHDT, CDR2 YNNKEL (reference sequence). Deletions cut 4 bases from V and 0 bases from J, with 10 bases between. CDR3 sequence: CASSLAASSYEQYF. CDR3 nucleotide sequence: TGTGCCAGCAGCCTAGCGGCTTCCTCCTACGAGCAGTACTTC.

V usage is TRBV19 and J usage is TRBJ2-7; TRBD2 aligns across 12 bases. The CDR3 totals 15 residues. Per the germline V gene, CDR1 is LNHDA and CDR2 is SQIVND (reference sequence). J gave up 1 base and V 5 bases, and 3 bases lay outside the gene matches. The CDR3 sequence is CASSEGTSGSYEQYF. CDR3 bases: TGTGCCAGTAGTGAAGGGACTAGCGGGTCCTACGAGCAGTACTTC.

The chain recombines TRBV5-5 with TRBJ1-1; no reliable D call. The V gene's germline CDR1 is SGHKS and CDR2 YYEKEE (reference sequence). V was cut by 0 bases and J by 1 base, with 7 bases left in between. CDR3 length equals 14 residues. CDR3 in amino acids: CASSLGATNTEAFF. In DNA form, the CDR3 reads TGTGCCAGCAGCTTGGGGGCCACGAACACTGAAGCTTTCTTT.

This clone was observed a handful of times. This rearrangement joins TRBV6-5 to TRBJ1-2; D may be TRBD1 (6 bases). V was shortened by 7 bases and J by 7 bases, with 16 bases between the two germline ends. The CDR3 is made up of 13 amino acids. Germline CDR1 reads MNHEY; CDR2 reads SVGAGI. The CDR3 sequence: CASNQGILGGYTF. CDR3 nucleotide sequence: TGTGCCAGCAATCAGGGGATTTTGGGTGGCTACACCTTC.

The chain is built from TRBV7-2 and TRBJ2-7; TRBD2 aligns across 7 bases. Germline-derived CDR1 and CDR2 are SGHTA and FQGNSA. This CDR3 has 15 residues. V was pared by 4 bases and J by 3 bases, with 9 bases of the junction left unmatched. CDR3 DNA: TGTGCCAGCAGCTCGTCCTCCGGACTAGACTACGAGCAGTACTTC. This translates into CASSSSSGLDYEQYF.

CDR3 nucleotides: TGTGCCAGCAGCTTAGATCAGGCTAGCGGGGGAAGCGATGAGCAGTTCTTC. The encoded protein is CASSLDQASGGSDEQFF. This rearrangement joins TRBV7-6 to TRBJ2-1; 10 bases match TRBD2. The CDR3 has 17 residues. The germline CDR1 and CDR2 sequences are SGHVS and FNYEAQ. The J segment lost 8 bases and the V segment lost 1 base, leaving 11 bases of the junction unmatched.

The chain employs TRBV30 and TRBJ1-5, with unresolved D. The CDR3 has 15 amino acids. With 0 bases removed from V and 9 bases from J, the gap between germline ends came to 18 bases. Germline V lookup: CDR1 GTSNPN, CDR2 SVGIG (reference sequence). The CDR3 is CAWSVRGQLPWPQHF. DNA for the CDR3: TGTGCCTGGAGTGTACGAGGGCAGCTCCCATGGCCCCAGCATTTT.

The chain carries TRBV28 and TRBJ1-6, with D perhaps matching TRBD1 (5 bases). Between the trimmed V and J ends, which lost 3 bases and 2 bases, there was a span of 11 bases. The CDR3 extends over 16 amino acids. Germline CDR1 and CDR2: MDHEN and SYDVKM. Here the CDR3 reads CASSFGGVPYNSPLHF. The CDR3 DNA follows: TGTGCCAGCAGTTTTGGGGGGGTCCCCTATAATTCACCCCTCCACTTT.

The chain carries TRBV29-1 and TRBJ2-7; possible D gene TRBD1, 5 bases. CDR1 SQVTM and CDR2 ANQGSEA come from the germline V gene. Deletions cut 5 bases from V and 0 bases from J, with 8 bases between. There are 12 residues in the CDR3. CDR3 nucleotide sequence: TGCAGCGTTAGACAGCCCTCCTACGAGCAGTACTTC. Its translation is CSVRQPSYEQYF.

This clone was seen only once. The rearrangement uses TRBV5-1 and TRBJ2-1; a weak D match, TRBD1 (6 bases). The V and J ends lost 2 bases and 3 bases respectively, with 6 bases between them. Per germline, CDR1 SGHRS and CDR2 YFSETQ. There are 13 residues in the CDR3. The CDR3 DNA sequence: TGCGCCAGCAGCTTAGGGGGCTACAATGAGCAGTTCTTC. Protein sequence: CASSLGGYNEQFF.

The chain uses TRBV11-2 and TRBJ2-7; 8 nucleotides match TRBD2. The CDR3 totals 16 residues. V trimming: 1 base; J trimming: 3 bases; junction bases outside the gene matches: 8. Germline V lookup: CDR1 SGHAT, CDR2 FQNNGV. The CDR3 nucleotides read TGTGCCAGCAGCTTAGGGTCCTTAGCGGGAAACTACGAGCAGTACTTC. It codes for CASSLGSLAGNYEQYF.

V gene TRBV7-8 combines with J gene TRBJ1-2; D not certain. Germline V gives CDR1 SGHVS, CDR2 FQNEAQ. The CDR3 extends over 12 amino acids. Trimming stripped 3 bases from V and 4 bases from J, with 6 bases between. The CDR3 DNA follows: TGTGCCAGCAGCTTTGGACTCTATGGCTACACCTTC. Translated: CASSFGLYGYTF.

As for this clone: In the same sample, other DNA sequences code for this CDR3. The V gene is TRBV29-1, the J gene TRBJ2-7; 10 bases map to TRBD1. Germline trimming cut 5 bases from V and 0 bases from J; bases unmatched to any gene: 1. Germline V gene lookup returns CDR1 SQVTM and CDR2 ANQGSEA. The CDR3 consists of 13 residues. The CDR3 sequence: CSVRTGGSYEQYF. Written as DNA, the CDR3 is TGCAGCGTTAGGACAGGGGGCTCCTACGAGCAGTACTTC.

J is TRBJ1-2 and V is TRBV27; 8 bases align to TRBD1. The CDR3 is 14 amino acids. CDR1 is MNHEY and CDR2 is SMNVEV in the germline V gene (reference sequence). With 2 bases clipped from V and 6 bases from J, the junction kept 5 bases outside the gene matches. CDR3 region: CASSLVNRGDGYTF. CDR3 coding DNA: TGTGCCAGCAGTTTAGTGAACAGGGGGGATGGCTACACCTTC.

The chain couples TRBV19 to TRBJ2-2; 12 bases are a match to TRBD2. Germline V gives CDR1 LNHDA, CDR2 SQIVND (reference sequence). The CDR3 length is 18 residues. The ends lost 1 base at V and 4 bases at J; junction bases unmatched: 7. DNA of the CDR3: TGTGCCAGTAGTATAGGGGCTAGCGGGAGGGCGAGCACCGGGGAGCTGTTTTTT. Encoded protein: CASSIGASGRASTGELFF.

The chain couples TRBV15 to TRBJ2-7; 8 nucleotides agree with TRBD1. V was pared by 5 bases and J by 3 bases, with 6 bases of the junction left unmatched. The CDR3 consists of 14 residues. Germline loops: CDR1 LNHNV, CDR2 YYDKDF (reference sequence). As DNA, the CDR3 is TGTGCCACCAGCGACCGGACAGGGAGCTACGAGCAGTACTTC. Translation gives CATSDRTGSYEQYF.

J is TRBJ1-5 and V is TRBV28, with D hard to call. The V and J ends lost 5 bases and 3 bases respectively, with 17 bases between them. The CDR3 is made up of 16 amino acids. The germline CDR1 and CDR2 sequences are MDHEN and SYDVKM. This CDR3 reads CASSQTGSGINQPQHF. The DNA for the CDR3 is TGTGCCAGCAGTCAGACGGGGTCCGGGATCAATCAGCCCCAGCATTTT.